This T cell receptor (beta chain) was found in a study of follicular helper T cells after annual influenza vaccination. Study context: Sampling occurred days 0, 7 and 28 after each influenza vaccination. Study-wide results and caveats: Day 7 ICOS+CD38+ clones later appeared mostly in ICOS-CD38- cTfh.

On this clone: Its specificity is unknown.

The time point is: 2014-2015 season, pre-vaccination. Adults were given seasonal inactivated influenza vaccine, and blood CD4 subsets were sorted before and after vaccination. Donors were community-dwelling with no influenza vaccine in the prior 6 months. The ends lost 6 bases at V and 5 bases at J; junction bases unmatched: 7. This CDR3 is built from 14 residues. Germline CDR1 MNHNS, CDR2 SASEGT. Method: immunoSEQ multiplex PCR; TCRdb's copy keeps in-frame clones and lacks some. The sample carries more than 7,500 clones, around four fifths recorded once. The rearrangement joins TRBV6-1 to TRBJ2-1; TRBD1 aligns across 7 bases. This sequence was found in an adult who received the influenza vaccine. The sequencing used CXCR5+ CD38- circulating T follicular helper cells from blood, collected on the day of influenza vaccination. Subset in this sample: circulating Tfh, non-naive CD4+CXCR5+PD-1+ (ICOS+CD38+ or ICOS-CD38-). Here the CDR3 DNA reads TGTGCCAGCAGGCTGGGACAGCTGCACAATGAGCAGTTCTTC. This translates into CASRLGQLHNEQFF.